Given below is one TCR beta chain in context. Antigen specificity is unknown. A junction boundary mismatches the germline segment, possibly from a read error. Germline CDR1 and CDR2: MGHRA and YSYEKL. This CDR3 has 18 residues. The sample belongs to a study of human T cells and chemical hapten exposure. The time point is: pre-sensitization, week 0. Treatment of the sample: therapeutic diphenylcyclopropenone sensitization with weekly scalp DPC. The authors' total RNA extraction used unfractionated whole blood. Each CDR3 protein gets one entry after TCRdb re-called the RACE reads with MiXCR. The data contain roughly 250,000 distinct CDR3 sequences, approximately 8.6% of them singletons. Study-wide points: Alopecia was present in the donors, so their immune response may differ from healthy people's.

This TCR was recovered from a middle-aged woman with alopecia areata. Some clones in this sample may be carry-over from other donors' samples. This rearrangement joins TRBV4-1 to TRBJ2-3; 10 nucleotides match TRBD2. The sample was whole blood, taken in connection with sensitization to the hapten diphenylcyclopropenone (DPC). CDR3 sequence (DNA): TGCGCCAACAGCGGGATAGCGGGAGGAGGACGAAACACAGATACGCAGTATTTT. Its translation is CANSGIAGGGRNTDTQYF.